Below, 11 T cell receptor beta chains from the same sample are listed, as sequenced in a study of CD8+ T cells in alopecia areata. cDNA reverse transcribed from extracted RNA served as the sequencing template. TCRdb keeps only in-frame clones here, not all; method: immunoSEQ multiplex PCR. This sample comprises 290,000 or so clones, none seen once only. It was with CD4, CD8alpha, NKG2D, NKG2ACE and other markers that pooled cutaneous lymph node cells were sorted. Sequencing used CD4+ T cells sorted from a lymph node. The receptor set was obtained from a C3H/HeJ mouse with alopecia areata. The MHC haplotype of this mouse line is H2-k.

This clone was seen only a few times. Here the gene names and germline are mouse. The read finishes 4 residues shy of the CDR3 end, and the germline J gene is used to complete it. The V gene is TRBV13-1, the J gene TRBJ2-5, with D possibly being TRBD1 (5 bases). This CDR3 spans 13 amino acids. Germline lookup yields CDR1 NSHNY and CDR2 SYGAGN. CDR3 amino acids: CASSDRVRDTQYF. The CDR3 DNA, read in part, is TGTGCCAGCAGTGACAGGGTACGAGAC.

This clone was counted many times. Gene names denote mouse genes. The observed sequence ends 4 residues before the CDR3 terminus, with the missing tail filled in from the germline J gene. Within the sample, other DNA sequences also encode this same CDR3. The chain has TRBV31 and TRBJ2-1; 11 bases align to TRBD2. Germline V gene data show CDR1 as GKSSPN and CDR2 as SITVG. This CDR3 has 15 amino acids. V lost 0 bases, J lost 3 bases, and 1 base stayed unmatched. CDR3 bases read: TGTGCCTGGAGTCTGGGACTGGGGGCCTATGCT. It is translated as CAWSLGLGAYA. The full CDR3 protein is CAWSLGLGAYAEQFF.

A few counts support this clone. The gene names given are mouse names. The read terminates 4 residues before the CDR3 end, so the remaining end is supplied by the germline J gene. The chain couples TRBV1 to TRBJ2-1; TRBD2 matches 13 bases. The length of the CDR3 is 19 residues. The J segment lost 0 bases and the V segment lost 3 bases, leaving 8 bases of the junction unmatched. Germline CDR1 NSQYPW, CDR2 LRSPGD (reference sequence). The CDR3 bases that were read are TGCACCTGCAGTGCCCGGACTGGGGGGGCGAAGGGTAACTATGCT. Its protein product is CTCSARTGGAKGNYA. The full CDR3 reads CTCSARTGGAKGNYAEQFF.

For this clone: Here the gene names and germline are mouse. The CDR3 extends 4 residues past the end of the read, so its final part is completed from the germline J gene. The chain uses TRBV14 and TRBJ2-7, with 9 bases identical to TRBD1. The CDR3 spans 13 residues. V was clipped by 5 bases and J by 2 bases; unmatched bases: 2. Germline V gene sequence: CDR1 SGHDT, CDR2 FRDEAV. CDR3 loop: CASSRDRAYEQYF. CDR3 DNA, as far as it was read: TGTGCCAGCAGCCGGGACAGGGCCTAT.

With regard to this clone: Mouse gene names apply. The CDR3 end is not reached by the read, which stops 4 residues before it; the germline J gene fills it in. J is TRBJ2-4 and V is TRBV13-3; 10 positions match TRBD2. The junction had 5 bases not matched to a gene; V was cut back by 7 bases and J by 0 bases. CDR1 and CDR2 from the germline V gene are NNHDY and SYVADS. The CDR3 is 15 residues long. The part of the CDR3 DNA that was read is TGTGCCAGCCGACTGGGGGGCGTTAGTCAAAAC. This sequence encodes CASRLGGVSQN. The whole CDR3 reads CASRLGGVSQNTLYF.

For this clone: Each gene name is a mouse one. The CDR3 goes on 4 residues after the read ends, and that part is filled in from the germline J gene. The chain couples TRBV13-3 to TRBJ1-2, with 8 bases lining up with TRBD1. The CDR3 covers 15 residues. Per germline, CDR1 NNHDY and CDR2 SYVADS. J was trimmed by 1 base and V by 4 bases; bases with no gene match: 6. This chain's CDR3 is CASSLQGGRNSDYTF. Incomplete CDR3 DNA: TGTGCCAGCAGTTTACAGGGGGGGAGAAACTCC.

On this clone: Any gene name here is a mouse gene name. Read data end 4 residues before the CDR3 end; the end is taken from the germline J gene. The genes are TRBV19 and TRBJ1-2; the D gene is possibly TRBD1 (6 bases). The CDR3 loop spans 13 amino acids. V was clipped by 3 bases and J by 1 base, with 7 bases between them. Germline values: CDR1 FNHDT, CDR2 SITEND (reference sequence). The CDR3 is CASSRQENSDYTF. CDR3 DNA, as far as it was read: TGTGCCAGCAGTAGACAGGAAAACTCC.

On this clone itself: Genes here carry mouse names. The CDR3 end is not reached by the read, which stops 4 residues before it; the germline J gene fills it in. Within the sample, other DNA sequences also encode this same CDR3. This rearrangement joins TRBV1 to TRBJ2-3; D not certain. Germline V gene lookup returns CDR1 NSQYPW and CDR2 LRSPGD (reference sequence). This CDR3 is 15 amino acids long. The germline V and J ends were trimmed by 1 base and 1 base, with 9 bases remaining between them. CDR3: CTCSAGGLGAETLYF. The sequenced CDR3 bases are TGCACCTGCAGTGCAGGTGGGTTGGGTGCAGAA. Full variable domain (remainder filled in from reference TRBV1 and TRBJ2-3): VTLLEQNPRWRLVPRGQAVNLRCILKNSQYPWMSWYQQDLQKQLQWLFTLRSPGDKEVKSLPGADYLATRVTDTELRLQVANMSQGRTLYCTCSAGGLGAETLYFGSGTRLTVL.

The table lists this clone with a few counts. Each gene name is a mouse one. CDR3 DNA, as far as it was read: TGTGCCAGCACCCCGACAGGGGCGAAA. It encodes CASTPTGAK. The whole CDR3 protein is CASTPTGAKEVFF. The chain links TRBV19 to TRBJ1-1; 8 nucleotides match TRBD1. Read coverage stops 4 residues before the CDR3 terminus; the germline J gene supplies the remainder. This CDR3 has 13 amino acids. In germline, CDR1 is FNHDT, CDR2 SITEND (reference sequence).

The table lists this clone with a few counts. Germline and genes here are mouse. The read falls 4 residues short of the CDR3 end, and the missing part is taken from the germline J gene. Other DNA sequences from this sample encode an identical CDR3 as well. This chain uses TRBV19 with TRBJ2-1; TRBD1 matches at 7 bases. Germline CDR1 FNHDT, CDR2 SITEND (reference sequence). V gave up 2 bases and J gave up 4 bases; unmatched junction bases: 3. The CDR3 length is 14 residues. The CDR3 sequence: CASSIRQGYAEQFF. The covered CDR3 bases are TGTGCCAGCAGTATCCGACAGGGATATGCT.

Comment on this clone: Gene and germline names: mouse. The read comes to an end 4 residues before the CDR3 does, leaving the germline J gene to fill in the end. The V call is TRBV13-1, the J call TRBJ2-3; D is possibly TRBD2 (7 bases). The CDR3 is 14 amino acids. Germline lookup yields CDR1 NSHNY and CDR2 SYGAGN. Trimming took 4 bases from V and 4 from J, leaving 13 bases between them. The CDR3 here is CASSLWGRPETLYF. The sequenced part of the CDR3 DNA is TGTGCCAGCAGTCTCTGGGGGCGCCCAGAA.